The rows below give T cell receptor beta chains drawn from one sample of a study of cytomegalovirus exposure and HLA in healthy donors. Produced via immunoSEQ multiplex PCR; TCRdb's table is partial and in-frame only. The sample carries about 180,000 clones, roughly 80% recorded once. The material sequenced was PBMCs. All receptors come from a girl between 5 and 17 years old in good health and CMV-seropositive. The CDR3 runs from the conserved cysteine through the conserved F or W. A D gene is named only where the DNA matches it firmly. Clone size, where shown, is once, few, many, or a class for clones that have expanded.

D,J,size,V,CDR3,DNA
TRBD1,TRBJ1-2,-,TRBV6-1,CASRRDRDVSYGYTF,TGTGCCAGCAGACGGGACAGGGATGTGTCGTATGGCTACACCTTC
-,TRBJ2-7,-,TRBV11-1,CASSSSSYEQYF,TGTGCCAGCAGCTCGTCCTCCTACGAGCAGTACTTC
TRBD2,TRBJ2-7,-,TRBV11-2,CASSLGGSYEQYF,TGTGCCAGCAGCCTGGGGGGGTCCTACGAGCAGTACTTC
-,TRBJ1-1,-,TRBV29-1,CSVDERENTEAFF,TGCAGCGTTGACGAGAGGGAGAACACTGAAGCTTTCTTT
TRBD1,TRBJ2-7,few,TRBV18,CASSLLGQGTYEQYF,TGTGCCAGCTCACTCCTCGGACAGGGGACGTACGAGCAGTACTTC
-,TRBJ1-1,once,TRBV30,CAWSWMEGTEAFF,TGTGCCTGGAGTTGGATGGAGGGCACTGAAGCTTTCTTT
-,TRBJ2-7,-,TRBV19,CASSGRAAYKQYF,TGTGCCAGTAGTGGCAGGGCCGCCTACAAGCAGTACTTC
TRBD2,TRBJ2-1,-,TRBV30,CAWRGGLAGFEQFF,TGTGCCTGGAGGGGGGGACTAGCGGGATTTGAGCAGTTCTTC
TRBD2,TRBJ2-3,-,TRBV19,CASSTALAGGPDTQYF,TGTGCCAGTAGTACCGCGCTAGCGGGAGGGCCAGATACGCAGTATTTT
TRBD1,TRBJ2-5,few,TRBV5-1,CASSPGQNMAQYF,TGCGCCAGCAGCCCGGGACAGAACATGGCCCAGTACTTC
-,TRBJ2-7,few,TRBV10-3,CAIRPTLGHGSYEQYF,TGTGCCATCAGACCTACTTTGGGCCATGGAAGCTACGAGCAGTACTTC
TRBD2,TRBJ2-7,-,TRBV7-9,CASSSLGNSGSPPVYEQYF,TGTGCCAGCAGCTCCCTAGGTAATAGCGGGAGCCCCCCAGTATACGAGCAGTACTTC
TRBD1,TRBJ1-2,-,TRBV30,CAWSVGTVNGYTF,TGTGCCTGGAGTGTCGGGACAGTCAATGGCTACACCTTC
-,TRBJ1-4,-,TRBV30,CAWALGVTNEKLFF,TGTGCCTGGGCTTTGGGAGTAACTAATGAAAAACTGTTTTTT
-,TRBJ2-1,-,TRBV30,CAWSQEREQFF,TGTGCCTGGAGTCAGGAGCGGGAGCAGTTCTTC
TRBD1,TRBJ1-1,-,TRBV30,CAWSRTQGALGAFF,TGTGCCTGGAGTCGGACTCAGGGGGCCCTGGGAGCTTTCTTT
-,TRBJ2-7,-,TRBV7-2,CASSLNPVPYEQYF,TGTGCCAGCAGCTTAAATCCGGTCCCCTACGAGCAGTACTTC
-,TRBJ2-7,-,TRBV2,CASSVGLATYEQYF,TGTGCCAGCAGTGTAGGCCTAGCGACCTACGAGCAGTACTTC
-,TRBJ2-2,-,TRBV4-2,CASSQVLRELFF,TGTGCCAGCAGCCAAGTACTAAGGGAGCTGTTTTTT
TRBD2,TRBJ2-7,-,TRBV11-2,CASSPRPGLAGGRPYEQYF,TGTGCCAGCAGCCCCCGACCGGGACTAGCGGGAGGACGTCCCTACGAGCAGTACTTC
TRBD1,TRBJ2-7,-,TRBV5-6,CASSFGTVAGEQYF,TGTGCCAGCAGCTTCGGGACAGTAGCTGGCGAGCAGTACTTC
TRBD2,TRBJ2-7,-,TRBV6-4,CASSELAGGTYEQYF,TGTGCCAGCAGTGAATTAGCGGGAGGTACCTACGAGCAGTACTTC
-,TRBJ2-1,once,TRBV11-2,CASSLVGQVSEQFF,TGTGCCAGCAGCTTAGTTGGGCAGGTCAGTGAGCAGTTCTTC